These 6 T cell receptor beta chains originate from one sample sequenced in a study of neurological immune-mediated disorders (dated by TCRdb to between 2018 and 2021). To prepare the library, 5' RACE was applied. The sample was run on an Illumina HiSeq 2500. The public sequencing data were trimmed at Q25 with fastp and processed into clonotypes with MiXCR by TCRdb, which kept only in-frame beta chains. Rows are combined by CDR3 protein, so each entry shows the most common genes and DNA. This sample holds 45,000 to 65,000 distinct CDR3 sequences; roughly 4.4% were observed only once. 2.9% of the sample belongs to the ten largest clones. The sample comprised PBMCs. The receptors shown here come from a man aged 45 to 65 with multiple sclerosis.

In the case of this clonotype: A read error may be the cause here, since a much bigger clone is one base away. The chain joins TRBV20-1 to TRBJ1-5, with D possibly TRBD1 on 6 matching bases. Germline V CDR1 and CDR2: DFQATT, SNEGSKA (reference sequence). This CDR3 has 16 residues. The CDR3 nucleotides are TGCAGTGCTAGCCTAGAGGGGGTGTCGCGCAATCAGCCCCAGAATTTT. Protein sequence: CSASLEGVSRNQPQNF.

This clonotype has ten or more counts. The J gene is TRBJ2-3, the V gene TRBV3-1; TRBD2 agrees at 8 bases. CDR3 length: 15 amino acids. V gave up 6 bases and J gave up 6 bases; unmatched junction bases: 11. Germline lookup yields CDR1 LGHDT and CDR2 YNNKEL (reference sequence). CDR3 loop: CASSSGADLVDTQYF. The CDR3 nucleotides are TGTGCCAGCAGTAGCGGGGCAGACCTAGTGGATACGCAGTATTTT.

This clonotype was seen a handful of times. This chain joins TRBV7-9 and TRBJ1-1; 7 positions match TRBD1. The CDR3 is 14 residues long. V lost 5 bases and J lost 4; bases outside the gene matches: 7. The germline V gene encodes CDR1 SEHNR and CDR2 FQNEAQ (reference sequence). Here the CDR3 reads CASSRQGTVTEAFF. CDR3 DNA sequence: TGTGCCAGCAGCCGACAAGGGACAGTCACTGAAGCTTTCTTT.

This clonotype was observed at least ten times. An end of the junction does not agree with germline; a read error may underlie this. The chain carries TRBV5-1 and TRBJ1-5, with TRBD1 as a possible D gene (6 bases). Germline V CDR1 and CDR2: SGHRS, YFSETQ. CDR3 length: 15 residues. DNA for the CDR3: TGCGCCAGCAGCCCGACAGGCTATAGCAATCAGCCCCAGAATTTT. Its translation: CASSPTGYSNQPQNF.

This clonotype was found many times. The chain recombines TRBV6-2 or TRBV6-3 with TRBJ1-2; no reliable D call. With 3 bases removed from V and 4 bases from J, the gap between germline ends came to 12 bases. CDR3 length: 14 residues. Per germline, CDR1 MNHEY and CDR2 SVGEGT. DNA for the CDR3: TGTGCCAGCAGTTATCTTGGTTTTGGCTATGGCTACACCTTC. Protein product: CASSYLGFGYGYTF.

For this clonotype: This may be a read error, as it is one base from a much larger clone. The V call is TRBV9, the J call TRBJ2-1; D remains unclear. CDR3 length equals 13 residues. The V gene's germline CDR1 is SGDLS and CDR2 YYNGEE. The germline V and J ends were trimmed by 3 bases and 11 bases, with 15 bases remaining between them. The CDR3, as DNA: TGTGCCAGCAGCGGAGATATGGCATCACAGCAGTTCTTC. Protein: CASSGDMASQQFF.